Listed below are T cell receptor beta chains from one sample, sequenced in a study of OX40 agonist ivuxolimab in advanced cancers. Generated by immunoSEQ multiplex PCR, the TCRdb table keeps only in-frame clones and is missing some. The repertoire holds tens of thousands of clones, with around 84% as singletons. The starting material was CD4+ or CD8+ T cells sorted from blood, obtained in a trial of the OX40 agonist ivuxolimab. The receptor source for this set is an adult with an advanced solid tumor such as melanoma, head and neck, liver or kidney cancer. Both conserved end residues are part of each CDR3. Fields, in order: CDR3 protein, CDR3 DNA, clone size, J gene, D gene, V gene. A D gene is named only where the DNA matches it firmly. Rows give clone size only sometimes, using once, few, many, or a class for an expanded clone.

CASSSTSQGQRQPQHF,TGTGCCAGCAGTTCCACCAGCCAGGGGCAGCGGCAGCCCCAGCATTTT,NA,TRBJ1-5,NA,TRBV6-5
CASSAGTGSLDQPQHF,TGTGCCAGCAGCGCCGGGACAGGGTCGTTAGATCAGCCCCAGCATTTT,NA,TRBJ1-5,TRBD1,TRBV7-9
CASSAELPGQSQETQYF,TGTGCCAGCAGCGCCGAATTGCCGGGACAGTCACAAGAGACCCAGTACTTC,NA,TRBJ2-5,TRBD1,TRBV9
CASSLATGVSPLHF,TGTGCCAGCAGTTTAGCGACAGGGGTTTCACCCCTCCACTTT,NA,TRBJ1-6,TRBD1,TRBV28
CASSPGGPGNEQFF,TGTGCCAGCAGCCCGGGGGGGCCGGGGAATGAGCAGTTCTTC,once,TRBJ2-1,TRBD2,TRBV7-3
CASRNWVGELFF,TGTGCCAGCAGAAATTGGGTCGGGGAGCTGTTTTTT,few,TRBJ2-2,NA,TRBV5-8
CASSYSNRGGNTIYF,TGTGCCAGCAGTTACTCAAACAGGGGTGGAAACACCATATATTTT,NA,TRBJ1-3,TRBD1,TRBV6-5
CASSHTDRGRGTEAFF,TGCGCCAGCAGCCACACCGACAGGGGGCGTGGGACTGAAGCTTTCTTT,NA,TRBJ1-1,TRBD1,TRBV4-1
CAWRGEGAGQPQHF,TGTGCCTGGAGGGGGGAGGGGGCCGGTCAGCCCCAGCATTTT,few,TRBJ1-5,TRBD1,TRBV30
CASSSAGPGVRTDTQYF,TGTGCCAGCAGCTCGGCGGGACCCGGGGTTCGCACAGATACGCAGTATTTT,once,TRBJ2-3,NA,TRBV5-5
CASSEAPSYGYTF,TGTGCCAGCAGTGAAGCGCCCAGCTATGGCTACACCTTC,NA,TRBJ1-2,NA,TRBV6-1
CASSGYRGQSLFGANVLTF,TGTGCCAGCAGTGGGTACAGGGGGCAAAGTCTTTTTGGGGCCAACGTCCTGACTTTC,NA,TRBJ2-6,TRBD1,TRBV6-1
CASSIYRTTNEKLFF,TGTGCCAGTAGTATTTATCGGACAACTAATGAAAAACTGTTTTTT,NA,TRBJ1-4,NA,TRBV19
CASSLRRGAVDEQFF,TGTGCCAGCAGTTTACGTCGGGGAGCAGTCGATGAGCAGTTCTTC,NA,TRBJ2-1,NA,TRBV28
CASSLDRPLAATEAFF,TGCGCCAGCAGCCTCGACAGGCCCCTAGCGGCCACTGAAGCTTTCTTT,NA,TRBJ1-1,NA,TRBV5-1
CASSVVGGPEGEQYF,TGTGCCAGCAGCGTAGTTGGGGGACCTGAGGGCGAGCAGTACTTC,few,TRBJ2-7,NA,TRBV9
CASSLGTNEQFF,TGTGCCAGCAGCTTAGGGACGAATGAGCAGTTCTTC,NA,TRBJ2-1,NA,TRBV11-2
CASSLGGDRETQYF,TGTGCCAGCAGTTTAGGGGGCGACCGAGAGACCCAGTACTTC,once,TRBJ2-5,NA,TRBV28
CASSSGQGIYEQYF,TGTGCCAGCAGTTCCGGACAGGGGATCTACGAGCAGTACTTC,once,TRBJ2-7,TRBD1,TRBV6-9
CASSPPGRGGMRDGYTF,TGTGCCAGCAGCCCCCCGGGCAGGGGCGGGATGAGAGATGGCTACACCTTC,NA,TRBJ1-2,NA,TRBV11-2
CASSYGGGPFWEQYF,TGTGCCAGCAGCTACGGGGGGGGCCCCTTCTGGGAGCAGTACTTC,NA,TRBJ2-7,TRBD2,TRBV11-1
CASSQQGGNTEAFF,TGTGCCAGTAGCCAACAGGGGGGGAACACTGAAGCTTTCTTT,once,TRBJ1-1,TRBD1,TRBV19
CASSEYRQGATEAFF,TGTGCCAGCAGTGAATATCGACAGGGGGCCACTGAAGCTTTCTTT,NA,TRBJ1-1,TRBD1,TRBV6-1
CASSLGDRGPGYTF,TGTGCCAGCAGCTTAGGGGACAGGGGCCCAGGCTACACCTTC,NA,TRBJ1-2,TRBD1,TRBV7-2
CASSVGLGLYEQYF,TGTGCCAGCAGCGTCGGACTGGGGCTCTACGAGCAGTACTTC,NA,TRBJ2-7,NA,TRBV5-4
CASSGGYTGELFF,TGTGCCAGCAGCGGGGGGTACACCGGGGAGCTGTTTTTT,NA,TRBJ2-2,NA,TRBV7-3
CASSPRDSDEQYF,TGTGCCAGCAGCCCCCGGGACAGCGACGAGCAGTACTTC,NA,TRBJ2-7,TRBD1,TRBV11-1
CASSYLETQGSPLHF,TGTGCCAGCAGTTACCTTGAGACCCAAGGGTCACCCCTCCACTTT,NA,TRBJ1-6,NA,TRBV6-5
CASTPGLTGETQYF,TGCGCCAGCACCCCGGGCCTCACAGGAGAGACCCAGTACTTC,NA,TRBJ2-5,NA,TRBV5-1
CASSLEWGATDTQYF,TGTGCCAGCAGCTTAGAGTGGGGGGCCACAGATACGCAGTATTTT,NA,TRBJ2-3,NA,TRBV7-2